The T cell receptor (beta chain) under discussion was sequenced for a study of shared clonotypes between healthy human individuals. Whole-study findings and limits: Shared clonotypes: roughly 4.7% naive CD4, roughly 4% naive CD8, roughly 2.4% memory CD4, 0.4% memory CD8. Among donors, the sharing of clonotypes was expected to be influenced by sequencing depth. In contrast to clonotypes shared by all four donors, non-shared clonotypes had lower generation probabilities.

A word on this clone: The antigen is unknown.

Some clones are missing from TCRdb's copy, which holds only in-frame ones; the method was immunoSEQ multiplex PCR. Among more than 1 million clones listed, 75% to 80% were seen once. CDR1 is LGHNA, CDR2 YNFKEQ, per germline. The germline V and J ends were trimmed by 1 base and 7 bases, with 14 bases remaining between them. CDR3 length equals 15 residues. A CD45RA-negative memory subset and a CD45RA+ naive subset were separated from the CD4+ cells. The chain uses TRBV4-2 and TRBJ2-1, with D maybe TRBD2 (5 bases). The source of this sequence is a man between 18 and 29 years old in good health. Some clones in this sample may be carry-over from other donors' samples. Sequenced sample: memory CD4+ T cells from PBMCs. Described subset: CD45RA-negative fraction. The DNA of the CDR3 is TGTGCCAGCAGCCAAGGTGGACCCAGCGGAAATGAGCAGTTCTTC. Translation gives CASSQGGPSGNEQFF.